This TCR beta chain was documented in a study of blood T cell repertoires in COVID-19. Study summary: Samples taken during acute and convalescent COVID-19 were collected in the United States, Italy and Spain.

The CDR3 sequence is 12 residues long. The germline gives CDR1 GTSNPN, CDR2 SVGIG (reference sequence). J lost 7 bases, V lost 7 bases, and 6 bases had no gene match. The method was immunoSEQ multiplex PCR; TCRdb's version includes in-frame clones alone and lacks a portion of them. The profile covers approximately 16,000 clones, with roughly 80% appearing a single time and 22% taken by the ten largest. The sequencing sample was made of peripheral blood. The gene calls are TRBV30 and TRBJ1-2; TRBD1 agrees at 10 bases. The clonotype was recovered from an elderly man with active or convalescent COVID-19. The CDR3 DNA reads as TGTGCCTCCCCCGGGACAGGGGTTGGCTACACCTTC. Translated: CASPGTGVGYTF. The entire variable domain, with the rest obtained from reference TRBV30 and TRBJ1-2, is as follows: SQTIHQWPATLVQPVGSPLSLECTVEGTSNPNLYWYRQAAGRGLQLLFYSVGIGQISSEVPQNLSASRPQDRQFILSSKKLLLSDSGFYLCASPGTGVGYTFGSGTRLTVV.